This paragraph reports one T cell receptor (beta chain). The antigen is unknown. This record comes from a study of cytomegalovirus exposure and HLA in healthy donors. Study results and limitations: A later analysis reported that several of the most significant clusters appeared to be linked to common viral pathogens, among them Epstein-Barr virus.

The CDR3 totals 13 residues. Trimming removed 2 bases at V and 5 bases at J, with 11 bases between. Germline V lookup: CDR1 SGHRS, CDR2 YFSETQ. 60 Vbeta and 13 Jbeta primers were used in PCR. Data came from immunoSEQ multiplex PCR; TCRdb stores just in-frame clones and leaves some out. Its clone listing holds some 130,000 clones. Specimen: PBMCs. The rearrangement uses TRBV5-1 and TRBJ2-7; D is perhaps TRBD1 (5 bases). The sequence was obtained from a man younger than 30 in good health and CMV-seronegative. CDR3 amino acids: CASSFKGVNEQYF. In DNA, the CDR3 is TGCGCCAGCAGCTTCAAAGGGGTGAACGAGCAGTACTTC.